Listed here are 4 T cell receptor beta chains from one sample, sequenced in a study of Tregs in tolerant kidney transplant recipients (dated by TCRdb to the late 2010s). Library construction relied on the immunoSEQ multiplex PCR assay. Imported from immuneACCESS, the table was reduced by TCRdb to in-frame sequences with V and J called. These copies leave out some clones; in studies compared against another copy, an unresolved V gene accounts for under half, and the cause of the remainder is not known. This sample holds some 90,000 clones; around nine tenths were observed only once. The biggest ten clones account for over 4% of the sample. Sequencing was done on a sample of CD8+ T cells from blood. These receptors all come from a human donor in good health.

The chain joins TRBV4-2 to TRBJ2-1, with a possible D match to TRBD2 (6 bases). The V and J ends lost 4 bases and 7 bases respectively, with 11 bases between them. The CDR3 has 13 residues. The germline V gene encodes CDR1 LGHNA and CDR2 YNFKEQ. The CDR3 sequence is CASSPSLANEQFF. CDR3 nucleotide sequence: TGTGCCAGCAGCCCATCGCTAGCGAATGAGCAGTTCTTC.

CDR3: CASSEGGRGYGYTF. Here the CDR3 DNA reads TGTGCCAGCAGCGAGGGGGGACGGGGCTATGGCTACACCTTC. V gene TRBV9 combines with J gene TRBJ1-2, with TRBD1 as a possible D gene (6 bases). Germline V gene lookup returns CDR1 SGDLS and CDR2 YYNGEE. The CDR3 spans 14 residues. Trimming removed 3 bases at V and 4 bases at J, with 13 bases between.

The chain couples TRBV5-5 to TRBJ1-2; TRBD1 matches 7 bases. The CDR3 contains 16 residues. CDR1 and CDR2 from the germline V gene are SGHKS and YYEKEE (reference sequence). V dropped 5 bases and J dropped 5; count of bases not matched to a gene: 15. CDR3 sequence (DNA): TGTGCCAGCAGGGATATTGACAGGGAGTCCCCTTATGGCTACACCTTC. Translated, it gives CASRDIDRESPYGYTF. Supplemented by reference TRBV5-5 and TRBJ1-2, the full variable domain reads DAGVTQSPTHLIKTRGQQVTLRCSPISGHKSVSWYQQVLGQGPQFIFQYYEKEERGRGNFPDRFSARQFPNYSSELNVNALLLGDSALYLCASRDIDRESPYGYTFGSGTRLTVV.

This clone was detected only once. This sequence joins TRBV15 and TRBJ1-5; TRBD1 is a possible D gene (5 bases). This CDR3 region has 14 residues. V lost 3 bases, J lost 1 base, and 7 bases lay in between. In germline, CDR1 is LNHNV, CDR2 YYDKDF (reference sequence). The CDR3 region has the DNA TGTGCCACCAGCAGGGGACGGAGCAATCAGCCCCAGCATTTT. It translates to CATSRGRSNQPQHF.